Listed below are T cell receptor beta chains from one sample, sequenced in a study of OX40 agonist ivuxolimab in advanced cancers. TCRdb's copy holds only in-frame clones and misses some; the assay was immunoSEQ multiplex PCR. Of about 60,000 clones listed, 80% to 95% were seen once; the top ten hold approximately 25%. The sample consisted of CD4+ or CD8+ T cells sorted from blood, taken in a trial of the OX40 agonist ivuxolimab. These receptors were collected from an adult with an advanced solid tumor such as melanoma, head and neck, liver or kidney cancer. CDR3s include the opening cysteine and the closing phenylalanine or tryptophan. Fields, in order: clone size, V gene, J gene, D gene, CDR3 protein, CDR3 DNA. The D gene is left open where the match is weak. The size field is filled for only some rows; it gives once, few, many or a size class.

few	TRBV9	TRBJ1-1	NA	CASSVVLGNTEAFF	TGTGCCAGCAGCGTAGTATTGGGGAACACTGAAGCTTTCTTT
NA	TRBV4-3	TRBJ2-5	NA	CASSQAAREGETQYF	TGCGCCAGCAGCCAAGCCGCCCGCGAGGGAGAGACCCAGTACTTC
NA	TRBV27	TRBJ2-5	NA	CASSLSGGKPTQYF	TGTGCCAGCAGTTTATCGGGGGGAAAGCCGACCCAGTACTTC
few	TRBV19	TRBJ2-5	NA	CASSSHGGPVAQYF	TGTGCCAGTAGTTCTCATGGAGGGCCCGTGGCCCAGTACTTC
NA	TRBV27	TRBJ2-7	TRBD2	CASRLAGSSYEQYF	TGTGCCAGCAGACTAGCGGGAAGCTCCTACGAGCAGTACTTC
NA	TRBV7-3	TRBJ2-1	TRBD2	CASSPSSGSVSNEQFF	TGTGCCAGCAGCCCCTCTAGCGGGAGTGTTTCCAATGAGCAGTTCTTC
NA	TRBV29-1	TRBJ2-7	TRBD1	CSVAGQGATTYEQYF	TGCAGCGTCGCGGGACAGGGGGCCACAACCTACGAGCAGTACTTC
NA	TRBV11-3	TRBJ2-1	TRBD2	CASSFSGSNEQFF	TGTGCCAGCAGCTTCAGCGGGAGCAATGAGCAGTTCTTC
NA	TRBV19	TRBJ2-5	TRBD1	CASRPTGGSETQYF	TGTGCCAGTAGACCGACAGGGGGCTCGGAGACCCAGTACTTC
NA	TRBV19	TRBJ2-7	NA	CASSINPKPYEQYF	TGTGCCAGTAGTATCAACCCCAAACCCTACGAGCAGTACTTC
NA	TRBV6-6	TRBJ1-5	NA	CARAHLGGSNQPQHF	TGTGCCAGGGCACACTTGGGCGGGAGCAATCAGCCCCAGCATTTT
NA	TRBV27	TRBJ2-7	TRBD1	CASSLGMGQVSYEQYF	TGTGCCAGCAGTTTGGGGATGGGACAGGTCTCCTACGAGCAGTACTTC
NA	TRBV5-5	TRBJ2-1	NA	CASSFGGLDEQFF	TGTGCCAGCAGCTTTGGGGGTTTGGATGAGCAGTTCTTC
few	TRBV19	TRBJ1-5	NA	CATSPRQANQPQHF	TGTGCCACCTCACCTAGACAGGCAAATCAGCCCCAGCATTTT
NA	TRBV10-3	TRBJ2-1	NA	CASRHSGNEQFF	TGTGCCTCGAGACACTCCGGCAATGAGCAGTTCTTC
NA	TRBV6-6	TRBJ2-5	TRBD1	CASSLTGGGVEQYF	TGTGCCAGCAGTCTCACAGGGGGCGGCGTGGAGCAGTACTTC
NA	TRBV6-5	TRBJ2-7	TRBD2	CASSYRLAGTHEQYF	TGTGCCAGCAGTTACCGACTAGCGGGAACGCACGAGCAGTACTTC
NA	TRBV5-8	TRBJ1-3	TRBD1	CASSLSQGAGGNTIYF	TGTGCCAGCAGCTTGTCGCAGGGGGCGGGTGGAAACACCATATATTTT
NA	TRBV2	TRBJ1-2	NA	CASSEASSGEGYTF	TGTGCCAGCAGTGAAGCCAGCTCCGGGGAGGGCTACACCTTC
NA	TRBV6-5	TRBJ2-7	NA	CASSFVADEQYF	TGTGCCAGCAGTTTCGTAGCGGACGAGCAGTACTTC
NA	TRBV28	TRBJ2-7	NA	CASSFEEWSTKQYF	TGTGCCAGCAGTTTCGAGGAATGGTCTACGAAGCAGTACTTC
NA	TRBV5-5	TRBJ2-3	NA	CASSLSFLELSTDTQYF	TGTGCCAGCAGCTTGAGCTTTTTAGAACTGAGCACAGATACGCAGTATTTT
NA	TRBV11-2	TRBJ1-2	NA	CASSLGVGTADFAYTF	TGTGCCAGCAGCTTAGGTGTTGGGACCGCTGATTTCGCCTACACCTTC
NA	TRBV6-5	TRBJ2-7	NA	CASSYAATYGQYF	TGTGCCAGCAGTTACGCGGCTACCTACGGGCAGTACTTC